A single sample is the source of the 20 T cell receptor beta chains below, sequenced in a study of T cells in Graves' hyperthyroidism and ophthalmopathy. RNA transcripts gave rise to amplified TCR beta CDR3 regions. TCR CDR3 underwent first-round RT-PCR with the HTBI primer set. In TCRdb, the multiplex PCR reads were re-called with MiXCR into one record per CDR3 protein. The repertoire holds fewer than 750,000 distinct CDR3 sequences, with roughly 15% as singletons. Sample: blood. These receptor sequences come from a woman in her thirties or forties with Graves' ophthalmopathy.

The chain recombines TRBV11-1 with TRBJ2-7; 9 bases line up with TRBD1. Trimming cost V 0 bases and J 2 bases; bases outside gene matches: 5. Germline V gene sequence: CDR1 SGHAT, CDR2 FQDESV (reference sequence). This CDR3 contains 16 residues. The CDR3 region has the DNA TGTGCCAGCAGCTTAGCGGGACAGGGACTTACCTACGAGCAGTACTTC. This codes for CASSLAGQGLTYEQYF.

The chain uses TRBV7-6 and TRBJ1-2; TRBD1 matches at 8 bases. The trim removed 8 bases at V and 3 bases at J, leaving 5 bases unmatched. Germline V gene sequence: CDR1 SGHVS, CDR2 FNYEAQ. The length of the CDR3 is 13 residues. This CDR3 is CASSGGMDYGYTF. DNA of the CDR3: TGTGCCAGCTCAGGGGGCATGGACTATGGCTACACCTTC.

This CDR3 is CSAHHLNIQYF. CDR3 coding DNA: TGCAGTGCCCACCACCTAAACATTCAGTACTTC. V is TRBV20-1 and J is TRBJ2-4, with unresolved D. Germline V lookup: CDR1 DFQATT, CDR2 SNEGSKA (reference sequence). Trimming removed 6 bases from V and 6 bases from J, with 9 bases in between. The CDR3 totals 11 residues.

The V gene is TRBV6-2 or TRBV6-3, the J gene TRBJ2-5, with a possible D match to TRBD2 (6 bases). CDR3 length: 16 amino acids. Germline CDR1 MNHEY, CDR2 SVGEGT. The ends were cut back, 2 bases at V and 2 bases at J, with 15 bases in the middle. The DNA of the CDR3 is TGTGCCAGCAGTTACCGGGAGATAGTCGCTCAAGAGACCCAGTACTTC. Its translation is CASSYREIVAQETQYF.

This clonotype was picked up many times. This chain joins TRBV7-9 and TRBJ2-4; maybe TRBD1 (6 bases). The germline V and J ends were trimmed by 5 bases and 0 bases, with 14 bases remaining between them. The germline gives CDR1 SEHNR, CDR2 FQNEAQ (reference sequence). CDR3 length: 16 residues. CDR3 loop: CASSEPGALAKNIQYF. The CDR3 region has the DNA TGTGCCAGCAGCGAACCAGGGGCTCTAGCCAAAAACATTCAGTACTTC. Combining the CDR3 with reference TRBV7-9 and TRBJ2-4 gives the whole variable domain DTGVSQNPRHKITKRGQNVTFRCDPISEHNRLYWYRQTLGQGPEFLTYFQNEAQLEKSRLLSDRFSAERPKGSFSTLEIQRTEQGDSAMYLCASSEPGALAKNIQYFGAGTRLSVL.

This clonotype was detected ten times or more. The chain recombines TRBV11-2 with TRBJ2-2; D ambiguous. This CDR3 has 14 residues. Germline V gives CDR1 SGHAT, CDR2 FQNNGV. V lost 5 bases and J lost 6, with 13 bases in between. Here the CDR3 DNA reads TGTGCCAGCAGCCCCGACACCCCGGCCGGGGAGCTGTTTTTT. Its protein is CASSPDTPAGELFF. Together with reference TRBV11-2 and TRBJ2-2, the CDR3 gives the full variable domain: EAGVAQSPRYKIIEKRQSVAFWCNPISGHATLYWYQQILGQGPKLLIQFQNNGVVDDSQLPKDRFSAERLKGVDSTLKIQPAKLEDSAVYLCASSPDTPAGELFFGEGSRLTVL.

At least ten counts were recorded for this clonotype. V is TRBV12-3 or TRBV12-4 and J is TRBJ2-5; D is ambiguous. CDR3 size: 13 residues. The V and J ends lost 4 bases and 5 bases respectively, with 11 bases between them. This CDR3 reads CASSSRPEETQYF. In DNA, the CDR3 is TGTGCCAGCAGTTCGCGTCCAGAGGAGACCCAGTACTTC.

This clonotype was detected ten times or more. CDR3 bases: TGTGCCAGTAGGGGGACACCGGGCACCGGGGAGCTGTTTTTT. Its translation: CASRGTPGTGELFF. This sequence joins TRBV19 and TRBJ2-2; TRBD1 might be the D (6 bases). Germline V gene sequence: CDR1 LNHDA, CDR2 SQIVND (reference sequence). The CDR3 covers 14 residues. Trimming took off 6 bases at V and 4 bases at J, with 12 bases between the two ends.

In this sample, this clonotype turned up a few times. This chain uses TRBV20-1 with TRBJ2-7, with D perhaps matching TRBD1 or TRBD2 (5 bases each). The CDR3 extends over 14 amino acids. Germline V lookup: CDR1 DFQATT, CDR2 SNEGSKA (reference sequence). The ends were cut back, 6 bases at V and 3 bases at J, with 18 bases in the middle. The CDR3 protein is CSAGPGRPYYEQYF. CDR3 nucleotide sequence: TGCAGTGCCGGACCGGGACGGCCCTACTACGAGCAGTACTTC.

This clonotype was picked up many times. The rearrangement links TRBV28 to TRBJ1-1; 9 nucleotides align to TRBD1. Germline V gene data show CDR1 as MDHEN and CDR2 as SYDVKM. The CDR3 is 12 amino acids. With 5 bases clipped from V and 9 bases from J, the junction kept 4 bases outside the gene matches. The CDR3 sequence: CASSRGQGKAFF. The CDR3 DNA sequence: TGTGCCAGCAGTAGAGGACAGGGGAAAGCTTTCTTT. Full variable domain (outside the CDR3, taken from reference TRBV28 and TRBJ1-1): DVKVTQSSRYLVKRTGEKVFLECVQDMDHENMFWYRQDPGLGLRLIYFSYDVKMKEKGDIPEGYSVSREKKERFSLILESASTNQTSMYLCASSRGQGKAFFGQGTRLTVV.

This clonotype was detected ten times or more. The chain links TRBV24-1 to TRBJ1-2, with D perhaps matching TRBD1 (6 bases). Trimming cost V 9 bases and J 0 bases, with 16 bases left between them. The CDR3 sequence is 15 residues long. Germline lookup yields CDR1 KGHDR and CDR2 SFDVKD. The CDR3 region is CATSGQGQTNYGYTF. The CDR3, as DNA: TGTGCCACCTCAGGGCAGGGGCAAACTAACTATGGCTACACCTTC.

This clonotype was observed many times. The chain links TRBV6-1 to TRBJ1-1; D ambiguous. V lost 6 bases, J lost 6 bases, and 20 bases lay in between. The CDR3 loop spans 15 amino acids. CDR1 MNHNS and CDR2 SASEGT come from the germline V gene. In DNA, the CDR3 is TGTGCCAGCAGGAGATACCGTTCGGAGTCCGCTGAAGCTTTCTTT. Translation: CASRRYRSESAEAFF.

This clonotype was seen a few times. This chain joins TRBV5-1 and TRBJ2-5; 9 bases agree with TRBD1. The CDR3 loop spans 16 amino acids. With V trimmed by 3 bases and J by 5 bases, 11 bases remained unmatched. Germline V gene sequence: CDR1 SGHRS, CDR2 YFSETQ. CDR3 region: CASSSTGTGIWETQYF. The CDR3 DNA is TGCGCCAGCAGCTCTACCGGGACAGGGATATGGGAGACCCAGTACTTC.

The chain carries TRBV6-2 or TRBV6-3 and TRBJ2-7, with TRBD1 matching over 12 bases. V shed 6 bases, J shed 7 bases, and the junction held 10 bases outside the gene matches. The CDR3 is made up of 15 amino acids. CDR1 MNHEY and CDR2 SVGEGT come from the germline V gene. The CDR3: CASSPPGQGAFEQYF. CDR3 DNA sequence: TGTGCCAGCAGCCCACCGGGACAGGGGGCGTTTGAGCAGTACTTC.

This clonotype was counted ten times or more. V and J are TRBV24-1 and TRBJ1-2, with no clear D. The CDR3 is 13 amino acids. Trimming removed 3 bases at V and 5 bases at J, with 9 bases between. Germline CDR1 and CDR2: KGHDR and SFDVKD. The CDR3 region has the DNA TGTGCCACCAGTGATCGGAACTTTTATGGCTACACCTTC. Translated: CATSDRNFYGYTF.

This clonotype has just a few counts. The rearrangement uses TRBV7-2 and TRBJ2-4; perhaps D is TRBD1 or TRBD2 (5 bases each). Trimming shortened V by 3 bases and J by 1 base, and 25 bases separated the two germline ends. This CDR3 is built from 20 residues. Germline V gives CDR1 SGHTA, CDR2 FQGNSA. The CDR3 DNA sequence: TGTGCCAGCAGCTTGCGATTGGGACCTAGGGTATTATGGGCCAAAAACATTCAGTACTTC. This sequence encodes CASSLRLGPRVLWAKNIQYF. Full variable domain (rest looked up from reference TRBV7-2 and TRBJ2-4): GAGVSQSPSNKVTEKGKDVELRCDPISGHTALYWYRQSLGQGLEFLIYFQGNSAPDKSGLPSDRFSAERTGGSVSTLTIQRTQQEDSAVYLCASSLRLGPRVLWAKNIQYFGAGTRLSVL.

This clonotype showed up many times. J is TRBJ2-7 and V is TRBV6-5; 7 positions match TRBD1. Trimming removed 0 bases from V and 1 base from J; junction bases left unmatched: 9. CDR1 is MNHEY and CDR2 is SVGAGI in the germline V gene. The length of the CDR3 is 17 residues. DNA of the CDR3: TGTGCCAGCAGTTACTCGAAGTATCGGGACAGATCCTACGAGCAGTACTTC. Amino acids: CASSYSKYRDRSYEQYF.

This clonotype has ten or more counts. The junction does not match germline at one end; this may be a read error. V gene TRBV7-7 combines with J gene TRBJ2-5, with 15 bases matching TRBD2. This CDR3 contains 17 residues. Germline V gives CDR1 SSHAT, CDR2 FNYEAQ (reference sequence). The CDR3 protein is CASSSIGLAGGQETQYF. The DNA for the CDR3 is TGTGCTAGCAGCTCGATAGGACTAGCGGGAGGGCAAGAGACCCAGTACTTC.

For this clonotype: This could be a read error, since a much larger clone is one nucleotide away. This chain links TRBV12-3 or TRBV12-4 with TRBJ2-7; maybe TRBD1 (5 bases). Trimming shortened V by 5 bases and J by 2 bases, and 10 bases separated the two germline ends. This CDR3 contains 13 residues. The CDR3 reads CASSTRATYEQYF. For the CDR3, the DNA is TGTGCCAGCAGTACCAGGGCTACCTACGAGCAGTACTTC.

This clonotype has just a few counts. A much more abundant neighbour one base away suggests this may be a read error. The chain's CDR3 is CANSSSSQETQYF. CDR3 nucleotide sequence: TGTGCCAACAGCAGTAGCTCGCAAGAGACCCAGTACTTC. V and J are TRBV28 and TRBJ2-5; D unclear. Per the germline V gene, CDR1 is MDHEN and CDR2 is SYDVKM. The CDR3 spans 13 residues. The ends were cut back, 10 bases at V and 2 bases at J, with 14 bases in the middle.